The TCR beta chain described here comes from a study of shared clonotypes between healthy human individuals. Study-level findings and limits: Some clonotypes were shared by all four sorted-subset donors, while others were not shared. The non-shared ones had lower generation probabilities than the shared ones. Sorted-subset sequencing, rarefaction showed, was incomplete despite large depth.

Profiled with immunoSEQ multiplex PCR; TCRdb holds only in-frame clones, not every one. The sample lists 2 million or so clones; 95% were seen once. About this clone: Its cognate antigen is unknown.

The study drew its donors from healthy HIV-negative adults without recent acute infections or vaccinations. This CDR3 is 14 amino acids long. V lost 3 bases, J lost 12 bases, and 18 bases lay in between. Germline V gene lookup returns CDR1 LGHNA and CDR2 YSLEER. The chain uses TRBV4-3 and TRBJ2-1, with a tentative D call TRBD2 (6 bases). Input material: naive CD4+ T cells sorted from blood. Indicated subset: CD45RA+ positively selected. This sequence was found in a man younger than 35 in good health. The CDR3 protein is CASSHVGGGLGQFF. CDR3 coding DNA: TGCGCCAGCAGCCACGTGGGAGGCGGTTTGGGGCAGTTCTTC.